This entry features one T cell receptor beta chain sequence. Its antigen remains unknown. It was with 60 Vbeta and 13 Jbeta primers that the PCR ran. Measured with immunoSEQ multiplex PCR; TCRdb has only the in-frame clones, and not every one. The table has more than 110,000 clones, about 75% seen once. The sample is drawn from a study of cytomegalovirus exposure and HLA in healthy donors. Study-wide points: As was reported, the classifier diagnosed cytomegalovirus status with high specificity and sensitivity. Equally common other TCR beta chains were less clonally expanded than HLA-associated ones, a later analysis found.

V gave up 2 bases and J gave up 2 bases, with 11 bases separating them. Germline V lookup: CDR1 SEHNR, CDR2 FQNEAQ (reference sequence). CDR3 length: 15 amino acids. The gene calls are TRBV7-9 and TRBJ2-3; D is perhaps TRBD2 (6 bases). The specimen was PBMCs. This clonotype was sampled from a man aged 18 to 35 in good health and CMV-seronegative. The CDR3 nucleotides read TGTGCCAGCAGCTTAATGCGGGGTTACACAGATACGCAGTATTTT. Protein sequence: CASSLMRGYTDTQYF.